These T cell receptor beta chains were read from a single sample in a study of response to subunit inactivated influenza vaccine. TCRdb analysed the RT-PCR reads with MiXCR anew, one entry per CDR3 protein. The sample includes roughly 540,000 distinct CDR3 sequences, roughly a quarter of them seen just once. The same sample was also studied in work on T cells expressing NK-cell markers.

The specimen comprised CD4+ T cells sorted from PBMCs, sampled about 13 days after vaccination. All receptors come from a man between 50 and 59 years old who received an inactivated influenza vaccine. CDR3s include the opening cysteine and the closing phenylalanine or tryptophan. Each record gives: clone size, V gene, D gene, J gene, CDR3 DNA, CDR3 protein. A D gene is named only where the DNA matches it firmly. The listing skips clone size in some rows; elsewhere it reads once, few, many or a size class.

>many|TRBV7-2|TRBD2|TRBJ2-1
TGTGCCAGCAGTGGGAGGGTGCGATACAATGAGCAGTTCTTC
CASSGRVRYNEQFF
>few|TRBV7-8|.|TRBJ2-2
TGTGCCAGCAGCTCCGTCTTCTCCGGGACAAACACCGGGGAGCTGTTTTTT
CASSSVFSGTNTGELFF
>.|TRBV18|TRBD1|TRBJ1-3
TGTGCCAGCTCAACCGACAGGGCTGGAAACACCATATATTTT
CASSTDRAGNTIYF
>.|TRBV7-9|.|TRBJ2-2
TGTGCCAGCAGCCGGATCCCCGGGGGGGAGCTGTTTTTT
CASSRIPGGELFF
>.|TRBV28|.|TRBJ2-1
TGTGCCAGCAGTTTTGAGGGGATTAAAGTCAATGAGCAGTTCTTC
CASSFEGIKVNEQFF
>.|TRBV28|TRBD1|TRBJ2-7
TGTGCCAGCAGTTCCCAGGACAGGGGGAGGTACGAGCAGTACTTC
CASSSQDRGRYEQYF
>few|TRBV2|.|TRBJ2-3
TGTGCCAGCAGTGAACAGGTGGCAGATACGCAGTATTTT
CASSEQVADTQYF
>.|TRBV20-1|.|TRBJ1-1
TGCAGTGCTAGAGGGGGGCGTCTAACTGAAGCTTTCTTT
CSARGGRLTEAFF
>many|TRBV28|TRBD1|TRBJ2-1
TGTGCCAGCAGTCCGTCCGGGACAGCTTACAATGAGCAGTTCTTC
CASSPSGTAYNEQFF
>.|TRBV12-3/TRBV12-4|TRBD2|TRBJ2-3
TGTGCCAGCACCACCGGGACTAGCGGGAGTGATACGCAGTATTTT
CASTTGTSGSDTQYF
>many|TRBV4-2|.|TRBJ2-7
TGTGCCAGCAGCCATAACCAGGGGTACGAGCAGTACTTC
CASSHNQGYEQYF
>few|TRBV20-1|.|TRBJ1-2
TGCAGTGCGTCGAAAGCGGGCTACACCTTC
CSASKAGYTF
>many|TRBV20-1|TRBD2|TRBJ2-7
TGCAGTGCTAGGGGGACTAGCGGGAATGACGAGCAGTACTTC
CSARGTSGNDEQYF
>few|TRBV28|.|TRBJ1-5
TGTGCCAGCAGTTTAAACCGGCAGCCCCAGCATTTT
CASSLNRQPQHF